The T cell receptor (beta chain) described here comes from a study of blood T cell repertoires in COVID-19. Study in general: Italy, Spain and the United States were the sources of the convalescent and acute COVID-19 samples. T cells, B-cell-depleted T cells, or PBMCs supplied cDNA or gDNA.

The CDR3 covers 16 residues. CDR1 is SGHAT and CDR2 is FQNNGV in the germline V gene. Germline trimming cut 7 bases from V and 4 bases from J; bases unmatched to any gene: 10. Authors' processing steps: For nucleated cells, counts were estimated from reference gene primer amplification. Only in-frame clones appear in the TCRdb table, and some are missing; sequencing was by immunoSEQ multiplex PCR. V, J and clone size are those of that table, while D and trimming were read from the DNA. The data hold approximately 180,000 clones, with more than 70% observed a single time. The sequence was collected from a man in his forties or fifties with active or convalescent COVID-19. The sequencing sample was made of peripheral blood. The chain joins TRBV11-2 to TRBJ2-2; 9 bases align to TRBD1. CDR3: CASTSTRDRATGELFF. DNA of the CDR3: TGTGCCAGCACCTCGACTAGGGACAGGGCCACCGGGGAGCTGTTTTTT.